Listed here are 10 T cell receptor beta chains from one sample, sequenced in a study of shared T cell receptors in the human thymus. The repertoire was sequenced with immunoSEQ multiplex PCR; TCRdb's copy has only in-frame clones and lacks some. Of approximately 400,000 clones in the sample, roughly 94% are singletons; the top ten hold 0.015% to 0.02%. Sequencing used thymocytes. The origin of the receptors is a human donor.

J is TRBJ2-7 and V is TRBV5-4; TRBD2 is a possible D gene (6 bases). Germline lookup yields CDR1 SGHNT and CDR2 YYREEE (reference sequence). V was clipped by 1 base and J by 6 bases, with 20 bases between them. CDR3 length equals 16 residues. The CDR3 sequence is CASSLRPGGPGGEQYF. The CDR3, as DNA: TGTGCCAGCAGCTTGCGCCCAGGAGGACCCGGGGGCGAGCAGTACTTC. Combining the CDR3 with reference TRBV5-4 and TRBJ2-7 gives the whole variable domain ETGVTQSPTHLIKTRGQQVTLRCSSQSGHNTVSWYQQALGQGPQFIFQYYREEENGRGNFPPRFSGLQFPNYSSELNVNALELDDSALYLCASSLRPGGPGGEQYFGPGTRLTVT.

V usage is TRBV4-2 and J usage is TRBJ2-3; 8 bases match TRBD2. The CDR3 is made up of 16 amino acids. V dropped 0 bases and J dropped 0; count of bases not matched to a gene: 2. In germline, CDR1 is LGHNA, CDR2 YNFKEQ. The CDR3 region is CASSQEASGSTDTQYF. The DNA for the CDR3 is TGTGCCAGCAGCCAAGAGGCTAGCGGGAGCACAGATACGCAGTATTTT.

This chain connects TRBV6-5 to TRBJ1-2; tentative D call: TRBD1 (5 bases). Germline V CDR1 and CDR2: MNHEY, SVGAGI. V lost 6 bases and J 3 bases, leaving 11 bases between the germline ends. The CDR3 is 13 residues long. The CDR3 DNA reads TGTGCCAGCAGGCCAGGGCCTTACTATGGCTACACCTTC. It yields the protein CASRPGPYYGYTF.

The V call is TRBV10-2, the J call TRBJ2-7; tentatively, D is TRBD2 (5 bases). Germline V lookup: CDR1 WSHSY, CDR2 SAAADI. With 8 bases removed from V and 3 bases from J, the gap between germline ends came to 11 bases. The CDR3 length is 12 residues. The CDR3, as DNA: TGCGCCAGCTTATCGGGATACTACGAGCAGTACTTC. This translates into CASLSGYYEQYF.

In nucleotides, the CDR3 is TGTGCCAGCAGTCCCTACGAGGGTACAACTAATGAAAAACTGTTTTTT. Amino acid sequence: CASSPYEGTTNEKLFF. The rearrangement links TRBV28 to TRBJ1-4; D gene unclear. Germline V gives CDR1 MDHEN, CDR2 SYDVKM. CDR3 size: 16 residues. V was clipped by 5 bases and J by 0 bases, with 13 bases between them.

V usage is TRBV28 and J usage is TRBJ2-7; 10 bases map to TRBD2. Germline trimming cut 1 base from V and 0 bases from J; bases unmatched to any gene: 3. CDR3 length: 16 amino acids. The germline CDR1 and CDR2 sequences are MDHEN and SYDVKM. The DNA of the CDR3 is TGTGCCAGCAGTTTATCCGGACTAGCGGACTCCTACGAGCAGTACTTC. Translation: CASSLSGLADSYEQYF.

Comment on this clone: Other DNA sequences in the sample encode the same CDR3. The V call is TRBV4-3, the J call TRBJ2-7; the match to TRBD2 covers 13 bases. The length of the CDR3 is 15 residues. V gave up 4 bases and J gave up 2 bases; unmatched junction bases: 2. The V gene's germline CDR1 is LGHNA and CDR2 YSLEER. CDR3 in amino acids: CASSLGLAGAYEQYF. The CDR3 DNA is TGCGCCAGCAGCCTCGGACTAGCGGGAGCCTACGAGCAGTACTTC.

The rearrangement links TRBV10-3 to TRBJ1-2; 7 bases align to TRBD1. With V trimmed by 6 bases and J by 4 bases, 17 bases remained unmatched. Germline CDR1 reads ENHRY; CDR2 reads SYGVKD. The CDR3 runs to 17 residues. This chain's CDR3 is CAISEGGRAPRGYGYTF. CDR3 nucleotides: TGTGCCATCAGCGAAGGGGGCAGGGCGCCACGAGGCTATGGCTACACCTTC.

The chain carries TRBV6-5 and TRBJ2-6; 7 nucleotides agree with TRBD1. CDR1 and CDR2 from the germline V gene are MNHEY and SVGAGI. The V and J ends lost 4 bases and 2 bases, in that order; junction bases with no gene match: 5. The CDR3 consists of 16 residues. CDR3 sequence reads: CASSSKGGAGANVLTF. In nucleotides, the CDR3 is TGTGCCAGCAGTTCCAAAGGGGGCGCTGGGGCCAACGTCCTGACTTTC.

This chain uses TRBV21-1 with TRBJ1-1; TRBD1, the D gene given by the table, was not confirmed from the DNA. TRBV21-1 is recorded as a pseudogene. The CDR3 length is 15 residues. DNA for the CDR3: TGTGCCAGCAGCCTAGAGACAGGAATGGACACTGAAGCTTTCTTT. Its protein product is CASSLETGMDTEAFF.